This TCR beta chain was sequenced for a study of T cells in Graves' hyperthyroidism and ophthalmopathy. General observations from the study: In the blood, most expanded thyroid clonotypes above 0.001 appeared as well.

Amplification yielded TCR beta CDR3 regions, with RNA transcripts as the source. The HTBI primer set was used in a first-round RT-PCR of the TCR CDR3. In TCRdb, the multiplex PCR reads were re-called with MiXCR into one record per CDR3 protein. The data show around 450,000 distinct CDR3 sequences, with 15% to 17% seen just once and approximately 7.5% held by the top ten. The CDR3 loop spans 16 amino acids. CDR1 is SGHTS, CDR2 YDEGEE, per germline. V gave up 0 bases and J gave up 0 bases, with 7 bases separating them. This clonotype occurred a few times. No antigen is known for it. Absent ophthalmopathy progression within 18 months defined stable Graves' hyperthyroidism.

This chain connects TRBV5-8 to TRBJ1-6; no clear D. Sequencing was done on a sample of blood. The receptor's source is a woman aged 18-29 years with Graves' hyperthyroidism. CDR3 in amino acids: CASSLGTSSYNSPLHF. In DNA form, the CDR3 reads TGTGCCAGCAGCTTGGGGACTAGCTCCTATAATTCACCCCTCCACTTT. Filled out from reference TRBV5-8 and TRBJ1-6, the complete variable domain reads EAGVTQSPTHLIKTRGQQATLRCSPISGHTSVYWYQQALGLGLQFLLWYDEGEERNRGNFPPRFSGRQFPNYSSELNVNALELEDSALYLCASSLGTSSYNSPLHFGNGTRLTVT.